Sequencing of this T cell receptor beta chain was carried out in a study of cytomegalovirus exposure and HLA in healthy donors. The CDR3 runs 14 residues. V gave up 0 bases and J gave up 6 bases, with 9 bases separating them. Germline V CDR1 and CDR2: ENHRY, SYGVKD. The PCR employed 60 Vbeta primers together with 13 Jbeta primers. Sequencing used immunoSEQ multiplex PCR; TCRdb keeps in-frame clones, though not all of them. The sample lists 110,000 to 150,000 clones, approximately 82% seen once, with 1.5% to 2.5% in the top ten. Input material: PBMCs. This TCR was sampled from a woman aged 40 to 50 in good health and CMV-seronegative. The chain carries TRBV10-3 and TRBJ1-5; D perhaps matches TRBD1 (5 bases). The CDR3 DNA follows: TGTGCCATCAGTGAGTCCACAGGCAGTCAGCCCCAGCATTTT. The encoded protein is CAISESTGSQPQHF.